The rows below give T cell receptor beta chains drawn from one sample of a study of blood T cell repertoires in COVID-19. Sequencing was performed with immunoSEQ multiplex PCR; in TCRdb, only in-frame clones are kept and a portion is missing. The data contain around 50,000 clones, over 80% of them singletons. Material: peripheral blood. Receptors were obtained from a human donor in a cohort sampled during active COVID-19. The CDR3 runs from the conserved cysteine through the conserved F or W. The order of the fields is V gene, J gene, clone size, D gene, CDR3 protein, CDR3 DNA. The D gene is left open where the match is weak. The listing skips clone size in some rows; elsewhere it reads once, few, many or a size class.

>TRBV6-4|TRBJ2-3|-|TRBD2
CASSDASSGGTDTQYF
TGTGCCAGCAGTGACGCCTCTAGCGGGGGAACAGATACGCAGTATTTT
>TRBV6-1|TRBJ1-3|-|-
CASSDGWYSGNTIYF
TGTGCCAGCAGTGATGGCTGGTACTCTGGAAACACCATATATTTT
>TRBV5-1|TRBJ1-1|-|TRBD1
CASSENRDRNTEAFF
TGCGCCAGCAGCGAAAACCGGGACAGAAACACTGAAGCTTTCTTT
>TRBV6-2/TRBV6-3|TRBJ2-1|-|-
CASSRTGKREQFF
TGTGCCAGCAGTAGAACTGGTAAACGGGAGCAGTTCTTC
>TRBV5-6|TRBJ1-2|-|-
CARPDPVEGGYTF
TGTGCCAGGCCGGACCCGGTTGAGGGAGGCTACACCTTC
>TRBV5-4|TRBJ2-1|-|TRBD2
CASSFGTSGGAYNEQFF
TGTGCCAGCAGCTTCGGGACTAGCGGGGGGGCCTACAATGAGCAGTTCTTC
>TRBV7-2|TRBJ2-7|-|TRBD1
CASSPGQGYYEQYF
TGTGCCAGCAGTCCGGGACAGGGTTATTACGAGCAGTACTTC
>TRBV9|TRBJ2-5|-|-
CASSLSPLETQYF
TGTGCCAGCAGCTTATCCCCCCTCGAGACCCAGTACTTC
>TRBV28|TRBJ2-1|-|-
CASRKGGSYNEQFF
TGTGCCAGCAGGAAGGGGGGGTCCTACAATGAGCAGTTCTTC
>TRBV2|TRBJ1-2|-|TRBD1
CASRRWDSATYGYTF
TGTGCCAGCAGGCGGTGGGACAGCGCGACCTATGGCTACACCTTC
>TRBV19|TRBJ1-2|-|-
CASGPGHAYGYTF
TGTGCCAGTGGTCCGGGACACGCCTATGGCTACACCTTC
>TRBV4-3|TRBJ2-2|once|-
CASSLRDKTGELFF
TGCGCCAGCAGCCTCCGGGACAAAACCGGGGAGCTGTTTTTT
>TRBV3-1/TRBV3-2|TRBJ1-3|-|TRBD1
CASSQTGALSGNTIYF
TGTGCCAGCAGCCAAACAGGGGCTCTCTCTGGAAACACCATATATTTT
>TRBV6-5|TRBJ2-5|-|TRBD2
CASTRNLGGVETQYF
TGTGCCAGCACTAGGAATCTGGGGGGGGTAGAGACCCAGTACTTC
>TRBV7-2|TRBJ2-1|-|TRBD2
CASSLRAGGPSYNEQFF
TGTGCCAGCAGCTTAAGGGCGGGGGGCCCCTCCTACAATGAGCAGTTCTTC
>TRBV5-4|TRBJ1-1|-|-
CASSLSVRDTYEAFF
TGTGCCAGCAGCTTGTCAGTGCGCGACACCTATGAAGCTTTCTTT
>TRBV6-2/TRBV6-3|TRBJ2-1|once|TRBD2
CASSFMGGGASNEQFF
TGTGCCAGCAGTTTTATGGGCGGGGGGGCATCGAATGAGCAGTTCTTC
>TRBV24-1|TRBJ2-3|-|-
CATGSGSTDTQYF
TGTGCCACGGGCTCAGGCAGCACAGATACGCAGTATTTT
>TRBV21-1|TRBJ1-5|-|-
CASGQGCNQPQHF
TGTGCCAGCGGACAGGGTTGCAATCAGCCCCAGCATTTT
>TRBV5-1|TRBJ2-5|-|TRBD1
CASSLPDRSRETQYF
TGCGCCAGCAGCTTACCGGACAGGTCGCGAGAGACCCAGTACTTC
>TRBV27|TRBJ2-7|-|-
CASSFDRIHEQYF
TGTGCCAGCAGCTTTGACAGGATCCACGAGCAGTACTTC
>TRBV5-1|TRBJ2-7|once|-
CASSLVSLPPGEQYF
TGCGCCAGCAGCTTGGTGTCTCTGCCCCCAGGAGAGCAGTACTTC
>TRBV3-1/TRBV3-2|TRBJ1-6|-|-
CASSSRTTDSPLHF
TGTGCCAGCAGCTCAAGGACTACCGATTCACCCCTCCACTTT
>TRBV6-4|TRBJ2-1|-|TRBD1
CASSDSPGQGSDEQFF
TGTGCCAGCAGTGACTCCCCGGGACAGGGGTCGGATGAGCAGTTCTTC
>TRBV29-1|TRBJ1-6|-|-
CSARAGLNSPLHF
TGCAGCGCCAGGGCAGGCTTGAATTCACCCCTCCACTTT
>TRBV4-1|TRBJ1-3|-|-
CASSQVYTAGNTIYF
TGCGCCAGCAGCCAAGTGTATACTGCTGGAAACACCATATATTTT
>TRBV9|TRBJ2-3|-|-
CASSPGVEDTQYF
TGTGCCAGCAGCCCAGGGGTGGAGGATACGCAGTATTTT
>TRBV3-1/TRBV3-2|TRBJ2-7|-|TRBD1
CASSQRQGTPYEQYF
TGTGCCAGCAGCCAACGACAGGGGACTCCCTACGAGCAGTACTTC
>TRBV5-1|TRBJ1-4|-|TRBD1
CASSLSRGTGTEKLFF
TGCGCCAGCAGCTTGAGCCGTGGGACAGGGACTGAAAAACTGTTTTTT
>TRBV15|TRBJ2-6|once|TRBD1
CATRAGQGLSGANVLTF
TGTGCCACCAGGGCGGGACAGGGCCTCTCTGGGGCCAACGTCCTGACTTTC
>TRBV6-1|TRBJ1-3|once|-
CASSERSEGVHTIYF
TGTGCCAGCAGTGAACGAAGCGAGGGGGTTCACACCATATATTTT
>TRBV11-1|TRBJ2-3|-|TRBD1
CASSPGQGMADTQYF
TGTGCCAGCAGCCCGGGACAGGGGATGGCAGATACGCAGTATTTT
>TRBV6-2/TRBV6-3|TRBJ2-2|-|-
CASSYRGTQNTGELFF
TGTGCCAGCAGTTACCGCGGGACCCAGAACACCGGGGAGCTGTTTTTT
>TRBV12-5|TRBJ2-7|-|TRBD2
CASGSPTGTSGEQYF
TGTGCTAGTGGTTCACCAACCGGGACTAGCGGGGAGCAGTACTTC
>TRBV24-1|TRBJ1-2|once|-
CAASPRIGGYTF
TGTGCCGCCAGTCCGAGGATAGGTGGCTACACCTTC